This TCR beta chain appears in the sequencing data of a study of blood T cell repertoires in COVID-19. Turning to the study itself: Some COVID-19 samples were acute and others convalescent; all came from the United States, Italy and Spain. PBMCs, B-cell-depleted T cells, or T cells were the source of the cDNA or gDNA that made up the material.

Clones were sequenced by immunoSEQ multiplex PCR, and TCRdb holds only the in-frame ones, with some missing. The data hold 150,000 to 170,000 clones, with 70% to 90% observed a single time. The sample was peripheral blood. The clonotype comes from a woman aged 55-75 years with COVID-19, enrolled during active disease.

CDR3 region: CASKRETEAFF. As DNA, the CDR3 is TGTGCCAGTAAAAGAGAGACTGAAGCTTTCTTT. J is TRBJ1-1 and V is TRBV19; no clear D. Germline V CDR1 and CDR2: LNHDA, SQIVND (reference sequence). With 7 bases removed from V and 5 bases from J, the gap between germline ends came to 8 bases. This CDR3 has 11 residues. Looking up the rest from reference TRBV19 and TRBJ1-1 gives the full variable domain: DGGITQSPKYLFRKEGQNVTLSCEQNLNHDAMYWYRQDPGQGLRLIYYSQIVNDFQKGDIAEGYSVSREKKESFPLTVTSAQKNPTAFYLCASKRETEAFFGQGTRLTVV.